A selection of T cell receptor beta chains follows, all from one sample in a study of cytomegalovirus exposure and HLA in healthy donors. Clones were sequenced by immunoSEQ multiplex PCR, and TCRdb holds only the in-frame ones, with some missing. The sample lists about 310,000 clones, around 90% occurring once. The specimen sequenced was PBMCs. The receptors originated from a man aged 30 to 39 in good health and CMV-seronegative. Each CDR3 is given with its conserved first and last residue. The D gene is left open where the match is weak. Size is omitted from some rows. Given values are once, few, many or a class for expanded clones.

V gene	J gene	D gene	clone size	CDR3 DNA	CDR3 protein
TRBV19	TRBJ1-1	NA	NA	TGTGCCAGTAGTATTCCGGGAACCGGGGGCACTGAAGCTTTCTTT	CASSIPGTGGTEAFF
TRBV7-9	TRBJ1-6	NA	NA	TGTGCCAGCAGTTCCCCAGAAGACTATAATTCACCCCTCCACTTT	CASSSPEDYNSPLHF
TRBV29-1	TRBJ1-4	NA	NA	TGCAGCGCACAGAACCCTAATGAAAAACTGTTTTTT	CSAQNPNEKLFF
TRBV18	TRBJ1-2	NA	NA	TGTGCCAGCTCACCACGGCAGGCCCCTGGCTACACCTTC	CASSPRQAPGYTF
TRBV7-9	TRBJ2-7	TRBD2	NA	TGTGCCAGCAGCCGGGCTACGGGGGGAAACTCCTACGAGCAGTACTTC	CASSRATGGNSYEQYF
TRBV6-6	TRBJ1-6	TRBD1	NA	TGTGCCAGTAAACAGGGGGGAAATTCACCCCTCCACTTT	CASKQGGNSPLHF
TRBV11-2	TRBJ2-4	TRBD1	NA	TGTGCCAGCAGTCAACAGGGGGGCAAAAACATTCAGTACTTC	CASSQQGGKNIQYF
TRBV7-9	TRBJ2-7	NA	NA	TGTGCCAGCAGCTTAGATTGGTTCGGCTACGAGCAGTACTTC	CASSLDWFGYEQYF
TRBV5-6	TRBJ1-6	NA	few	TGTGCCAGCAGCTTGGTCGCCGAGGATTCACCCCTCCACTTT	CASSLVAEDSPLHF
TRBV7-6	TRBJ2-3	TRBD2	NA	TGTGCCAGCAGCACACCCTGGACTAGCGGGGGGGTCACAGATACGCAGTATTTT	CASSTPWTSGGVTDTQYF
TRBV15	TRBJ2-2	TRBD2	NA	TGTGCCACCAGCAGAGCCTCGCGGGGGGAGGAGCTGTTTTTT	CATSRASRGEELFF
TRBV5-5	TRBJ1-6	TRBD1	NA	TGTGCCAGCAGCTTGGAATATACAGGGGGCTCCTATAATTCACCCCTCCACTTT	CASSLEYTGGSYNSPLHF
TRBV4-1	TRBJ1-4	NA	NA	TGCGCCAGCAGATTCGAGCAGGGGTTAAACGAAAAACTGTTTTTT	CASRFEQGLNEKLFF
TRBV6-5	TRBJ1-6	NA	NA	TGTGCCAGCAGTTACTCGGCAGGGCTATCGCAAACCCTCCACTTT	CASSYSAGLSQTLHF
TRBV2	TRBJ2-7	NA	NA	TGTGCCAGCAGTGTCCCAGGGAACTCCTACGAGCAGTACTTC	CASSVPGNSYEQYF
TRBV18	TRBJ2-1	TRBD1	NA	TGTGCCAGCTCACCCCGGGACAGGGGTTCCAATGAGCAGTTCTTC	CASSPRDRGSNEQFF
TRBV5-6	TRBJ1-5	NA	NA	TGTGCCAGCAGCACCTCCAGGGAACAGCCCCAGCATTTT	CASSTSREQPQHF
TRBV18	TRBJ1-4	NA	NA	TGTGCCAGCTCACGAGCAACTAATGAAAAACTGTTTTTT	CASSRATNEKLFF
TRBV11-2	TRBJ2-1	NA	NA	TGTGCCAGCAGCTCCCGACTCGGAGGGCGGTTCTTC	CASSSRLGGRFF
TRBV7-9	TRBJ2-5	TRBD1	NA	TGTGCCAGCAGCCCGGGGGACAGGGGGCAAGAGACCCAGTACTTC	CASSPGDRGQETQYF
TRBV9	TRBJ2-7	NA	NA	TGTGCCAGCAGCCCTAGCGCCTCCTACGAGCAGTACTTC	CASSPSASYEQYF
TRBV7-2	TRBJ1-1	TRBD1	NA	TGTGCCAGCAGCCAAGGGACAGGGGGCCTGAAAGCTTTCTTT	CASSQGTGGLKAFF
TRBV19	TRBJ1-1	NA	NA	TGTGCCAGTAGGGACACCCGCGCTGAAGCTTTCTTT	CASRDTRAEAFF
TRBV7-9	TRBJ2-3	NA	NA	TGTGCCAGCAACCCCAGGACAGATACGCAGTATTTT	CASNPRTDTQYF
TRBV11-3	TRBJ2-1	NA	NA	TGTGCCAGCAGCTTACCAACGGGCTCCTACAATGAGCAGTTCTTC	CASSLPTGSYNEQFF
TRBV6-5	TRBJ2-1	NA	NA	TGTGCCAGCAGTCCCACGTTCGGGGATAATGAGCAGTTCTTC	CASSPTFGDNEQFF
TRBV4-3	TRBJ1-1	NA	NA	TGCGCCAGCAGCCAAGTAGGAGGGTGGAGGAACACTGAAGCTTTCTTT	CASSQVGGWRNTEAFF
TRBV15	TRBJ2-2	NA	NA	TGTGCCACCAGCAACCGGGACCCCCAAGCGCGGGGCACCGGGGAGCTGTTTTTT	CATSNRDPQARGTGELFF
TRBV6-1	TRBJ2-7	NA	NA	TGTGCCAGCATATTTTCAGGGGTAGAGCAGTACTTC	CASIFSGVEQYF
TRBV4-2	TRBJ1-2	TRBD1	NA	TGTGCCAGCAGCCAAGTGGGGACAGGGATTGGCTACACCTTC	CASSQVGTGIGYTF
TRBV4-1	TRBJ1-5	TRBD1	NA	TGCGCCAGCAGCCCCCGCCGGACAGGGGGCTTATATAGCAATCAGCCCCAGCATTTT	CASSPRRTGGLYSNQPQHF
TRBV6-1	TRBJ1-6	TRBD1	NA	TGTGCCAGCAGTGAAGGGACAGGGTTCCAACCCCTCCACTTT	CASSEGTGFQPLHF
TRBV5-1	TRBJ2-7	NA	NA	TGCGCCAGCAGCTTGGGGCTGTTCGTGCACGAGCAGTACTTC	CASSLGLFVHEQYF
TRBV29-1	TRBJ1-2	NA	NA	TGCAGCGTTGAAAGGTCCGCGGCGGGGGGCTACACCTTC	CSVERSAAGGYTF
TRBV6-1	TRBJ2-2	TRBD1	NA	TGTGCCAGCGACCGGACAGGGACCGGGGAGCTGTTTTTT	CASDRTGTGELFF
TRBV6-4	TRBJ2-1	NA	NA	TGTGCCAGCAGTGACGGGCACTACAATGAGCAGTTCTTC	CASSDGHYNEQFF
TRBV7-9	TRBJ2-7	NA	NA	TGTGCCAGCAGCTTAGTCGGGACATCCGCCTACGAGCAGTACTTC	CASSLVGTSAYEQYF
TRBV6-1	TRBJ2-7	TRBD2	NA	TGTGCCAGCAGTGAGAAACTAGCGGGGGTCTCGCAGTACTTC	CASSEKLAGVSQYF
TRBV19	TRBJ2-7	NA	NA	TGTGCCAGTAGTATTACAGGGTTAACCTACGAGCAGTACTTC	CASSITGLTYEQYF
TRBV27	TRBJ1-6	NA	NA	TGTGCCAGCAGTTTAGCAGGGAAGAGATGGGGATATAATTCACCCCTCCACTTT	CASSLAGKRWGYNSPLHF
TRBV14	TRBJ1-2	TRBD1	NA	TGTGCCAGCAGCCAACTTACTACAGGGGGCTATGGCTACACCTTC	CASSQLTTGGYGYTF
TRBV18	TRBJ2-7	TRBD1	NA	TGTGCCAGCTCACCGGACAGGGGAGGAGGGCAGTACTTC	CASSPDRGGGQYF
TRBV11-2	TRBJ2-2	NA	NA	TGTGCCAGCAGCCTAACAGGGTACGGCACCGGGGAGCTGTTTTTT	CASSLTGYGTGELFF
TRBV14	TRBJ2-1	NA	NA	TGTGCCAGCAGCCATGAATTGACTTGGGCCTACAATGAGCAGTTCTTC	CASSHELTWAYNEQFF